This T cell receptor beta chain was recorded in a study of T cell responses to AZD1222 COVID-19 vaccine. Only in-frame clones appear in the TCRdb table, and some are missing; sequencing was by immunoSEQ multiplex PCR. The data hold roughly 93,000 clones, with 80% to 90% observed a single time. This CDR3 is 14 amino acids long. Deletions cut 5 bases from V and 5 bases from J, with 15 bases between. Germline V gene data show CDR1 as MNHEY and CDR2 as SVGEGT. The TCR sequence derives from an adult in good health. This chain connects TRBV6-2 or TRBV6-3 to TRBJ1-1, with D possibly matching TRBD1 (5 bases). Sequenced here: peripheral blood, sampled on day 0 of AZD1222 vaccination. In nucleotides, the CDR3 is TGTGCCAGCAGTCTGTCAGGGCTAGGAACTGAAGCTTTCTTT. Translated: CASSLSGLGTEAFF.